Below, 17 T cell receptor beta chains from the same sample are listed, as sequenced in a study of T cells in narcolepsy. TCRdb's table, derived via immunoSEQ multiplex PCR, lists solely in-frame clones and lacks some. The sample comprises 25,000 to 35,000 clones, 90% of which are singletons, and approximately 1.2% rests with the top ten. Sequenced input: CD45RA- memory CD4+ T cells from PBMCs. All receptors come from a human donor with narcolepsy.

The gene calls are TRBV7-9 and TRBJ2-1; TRBD1 aligns across 7 bases. V gave up 5 bases and J gave up 5 bases; unmatched junction bases: 18. Germline CDR1 and CDR2: SEHNR and FQNEAQ (reference sequence). The CDR3 covers 18 residues. CDR3 nucleotides: TGTGCCAGCAGCAGTAAGTTTGACAGGGCCCGTCGGGACAATGAGCAGTTCTTC. Translation: CASSSKFDRARRDNEQFF.

The genes are TRBV2 and TRBJ1-6; 9 bases are shared with TRBD1. This CDR3 spans 13 amino acids. Germline CDR1 reads SNHLY; CDR2 reads FYNNEI. Losses at the gene ends were 9 bases for V and 9 bases for J; bases not matched to a gene: 6. CDR3 residues: CARRTGVVSPLHF. The CDR3 coding sequence is TGTGCCAGAAGGACAGGGGTCGTTTCACCCCTCCACTTT.

This chain uses TRBV20-1 with TRBJ1-5; the D is unclear. The V gene's germline CDR1 is DFQATT and CDR2 SNEGSKA (reference sequence). V was shortened by 2 bases and J by 6 bases, with 5 bases between the two germline ends. The CDR3 sequence is 11 residues long. The CDR3 region is CSARWAQPQHF. CDR3 coding DNA: TGCAGTGCTAGATGGGCTCAGCCCCAGCATTTT.

As regards this clone: The sample carries other DNA sequences with the same CDR3. The chain has TRBV28 and TRBJ1-2; no firm D call. This CDR3 is 13 amino acids long. V lost 3 bases, J lost 0 bases, and 5 bases lay in between. Germline CDR1 is MDHEN and CDR2 is SYDVKM. The CDR3 DNA reads TGTGCCAGCAGTTTGAACCCTAACTATGGCTACACCTTC. This sequence encodes CASSLNPNYGYTF.

The chain uses TRBV7-6 and TRBJ1-1; D gene uncertain. The CDR3 covers 13 residues. The germline V gene encodes CDR1 SGHVS and CDR2 FNYEAQ. Between the trimmed V and J ends, which lost 1 base and 1 base, there was a span of 4 bases. DNA of the CDR3: TGTGCCAGCAGCTTAGACAGGAACACTGAAGCTTTCTTT. As protein: CASSLDRNTEAFF.

This chain joins TRBV11-2 and TRBJ2-6; no clear D gene. The CDR3 length is 14 residues. Between the trimmed V and J ends, which lost 6 bases and 1 base, there was a span of 7 bases. Germline-derived CDR1 and CDR2 are SGHAT and FQNNGV. For the CDR3, the DNA is TGTGCCAGCAGGATTATTTCTGGGGCCAACGTCCTGACTTTC. Residues: CASRIISGANVLTF.

The chain carries TRBV10-3 and TRBJ1-5, with a weak D call TRBD1 (6 bases). The ends were cut back, 4 bases at V and 3 bases at J, with 10 bases in the middle. CDR3 length: 14 amino acids. In germline, CDR1 is ENHRY, CDR2 SYGVKD. The CDR3 DNA reads as TGTGCCATCAGTGGCCAGGGGTACAATCAGCCCCAGCATTTT. As protein: CAISGQGYNQPQHF.

V is TRBV9 and J is TRBJ1-2; D is ambiguous. The germline CDR1 and CDR2 sequences are SGDLS and YYNGEE. The V and J ends lost 2 bases and 0 bases respectively, with 8 bases between them. This CDR3 contains 14 residues. The CDR3 loop reads CASSVSASNYGYTF. CDR3 nucleotides: TGTGCCAGCAGCGTTTCAGCCTCTAACTATGGCTACACCTTC.

The rearrangement uses TRBV5-1 and TRBJ1-4; D remains ambiguous. V was cut by 2 bases and J by 5 bases, with 10 bases left in between. In germline, CDR1 is SGHRS, CDR2 YFSETQ. The CDR3 is 14 residues long. Here the CDR3 reads CASSFGQLNEKLFF. As DNA, the CDR3 is TGCGCCAGCAGCTTTGGCCAGCTAAATGAAAAACTGTTTTTT.

The V gene is TRBV5-4, the J gene TRBJ1-6; TRBD1 might be the D (5 bases). V shed 0 bases and J shed 6 bases, with 7 bases lying between them. Per germline, CDR1 SGHNT and CDR2 YYREEE (reference sequence). The CDR3 is 14 residues long. The CDR3 protein is CASSLAGGNSPLHF. CDR3 nucleotides: TGTGCCAGCAGCTTGGCTGGGGGTAATTCACCCCTCCACTTT. The full variable domain, in which reference TRBV5-4 and TRBJ1-6 provide the parts outside the CDR3, is ETGVTQSPTHLIKTRGQQVTLRCSSQSGHNTVSWYQQALGQGPQFIFQYYREEENGRGNFPPRFSGLQFPNYSSELNVNALELDDSALYLCASSLAGGNSPLHFGNGTRLTVT.

CDR3 residues: CASSLGGTSPYNEQFF. The DNA for the CDR3 is TGTGCCAGCAGCTTAGGTGGGACTAGCCCCTACAATGAGCAGTTCTTC. V gene TRBV11-3 combines with J gene TRBJ2-1, with 9 nucleotides matching TRBD2. From germline, CDR1 is SGHNT and CDR2 YENEEA. The J segment lost 2 bases and the V segment lost 1 base, leaving 3 bases of the junction unmatched. The length of the CDR3 is 16 residues.

This chain connects TRBV5-6 to TRBJ2-1; D remains ambiguous. Germline CDR1 reads SGHDT; CDR2 reads YYEEEE. V was shortened by 0 bases and J by 0 bases, with 10 bases between the two germline ends. This CDR3 has 16 amino acids. The CDR3 DNA sequence: TGTGCCAGCAGCTTGGAGGCGGTGAGCTCCTACAATGAGCAGTTCTTC. Its translation is CASSLEAVSSYNEQFF.

The chain is built from TRBV2 and TRBJ1-4, with D possibly matching TRBD1 (5 bases). Germline V gives CDR1 SNHLY, CDR2 FYNNEI. The CDR3 consists of 15 residues. V shed 5 bases and J shed 8 bases, with 18 bases lying between them. The CDR3 sequence is CASSQRAGIGEKLFF. Written as DNA, the CDR3 is TGTGCCAGCAGTCAGCGGGCAGGGATAGGGGAAAAACTGTTTTTT.

The CDR3 sequence: CSVARDRELGTDTQYF. The CDR3 region has the DNA TGCAGCGTTGCCCGGGACAGGGAATTGGGCACAGATACGCAGTATTTT. The chain uses TRBV29-1 and TRBJ2-3; 9 bases line up with TRBD1. There are 16 residues in the CDR3. Unmatched junction bases numbered 9, after V lost 4 bases and J lost 1 base. CDR1 is SQVTM, CDR2 ANQGSEA, per germline.

This chain joins TRBV6-1 and TRBJ1-1; a weak D match, TRBD1 (5 bases). Germline V lookup: CDR1 MNHNS, CDR2 SASEGT. The V end lost 4 bases, the J end lost 5 bases, and 11 bases lay between the germline ends. The length of the CDR3 is 13 residues. CDR3 bases: TGTGCCAGCAGTGCGTTGGAGGGGACTGAAGCTTTCTTT. This sequence encodes CASSALEGTEAFF.

The V gene is TRBV19, the J gene TRBJ1-6; D call uncertain. CDR1 and CDR2 (germline): LNHDA, SQIVND (reference sequence). V dropped 6 bases and J dropped 0 bases, with 6 bases sitting between them. This CDR3 contains 14 residues. CDR3 in amino acids: CASRESSYNSPLHF. Written as DNA, the CDR3 is TGTGCCAGTAGAGAGAGCTCCTATAATTCACCCCTCCACTTT.

The chain has TRBV28 and TRBJ2-6; D is perhaps TRBD1 (6 bases). V was trimmed by 2 bases and J by 2 bases, leaving 7 bases between them. There are 15 residues in the CDR3. Per the germline V gene, CDR1 is MDHEN and CDR2 is SYDVKM. CDR3 loop: CASSLGGAGANVLTF. The CDR3 coding sequence is TGTGCCAGCAGTTTAGGGGGCGCTGGGGCCAACGTCCTGACTTTC.